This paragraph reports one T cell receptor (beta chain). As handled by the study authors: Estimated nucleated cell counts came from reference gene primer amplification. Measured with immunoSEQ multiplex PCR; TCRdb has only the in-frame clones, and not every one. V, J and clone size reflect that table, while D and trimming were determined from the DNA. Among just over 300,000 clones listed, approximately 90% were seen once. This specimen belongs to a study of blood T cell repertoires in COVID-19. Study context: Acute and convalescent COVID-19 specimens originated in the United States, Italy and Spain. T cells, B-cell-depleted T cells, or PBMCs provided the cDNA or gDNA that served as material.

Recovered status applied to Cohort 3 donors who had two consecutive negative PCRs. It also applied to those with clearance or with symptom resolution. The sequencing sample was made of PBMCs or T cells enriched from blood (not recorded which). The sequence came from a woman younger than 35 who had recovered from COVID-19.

The chain's CDR3 is CASSTGQGNSGANVLTF. The CDR3 DNA follows: TGTGCCAGCAGCACGGGACAGGGGAACTCTGGGGCCAACGTCCTGACTTTC. The chain couples TRBV7-6 to TRBJ2-6, with TRBD1 matching 10 bases. The J segment lost 0 bases and the V segment lost 5 bases, leaving 4 bases of the junction unmatched. The CDR3 is 17 amino acids. The germline V gene has CDR1 SGHVS and CDR2 FNYEAQ. The full variable domain, completed using reference TRBV7-6 and TRBJ2-6, is GAGVSQSPRYKVTKRGQDVALRCDPISGHVSLYWYRQALGQGPEFLTYFNYEAQQDKSGLPNDRFSAERPEGSISTLTIQRTEQRDSAMYRCASSTGQGNSGANVLTFGAGSRLTVL.